The source of this TCR beta chain is a study of T cell responses to AZD1222 COVID-19 vaccine. Study-wide results and limits: After two AZD1222 doses, spike-specific TCR breadth and depth rose versus day 0. Clonal diversity was possibly underestimated; the donors were predominantly white British and more often female. Spike-spanning, vaccine-associated CD4 TCRs were dominant at 160-218 and 743-854.

Profiling relied on immunoSEQ multiplex PCR, and the TCRdb table lists in-frame clones only, not all of them. The table records about 110,000 clones, 75% to 90% of them present only once. Concerning this clone: The antigen remains undetermined.

The CDR3 contains 14 residues. In germline, CDR1 is LNHDA, CDR2 SQIVND (reference sequence). Trimming took off 5 bases at V and 2 bases at J, with 12 bases between the two ends. The V gene is TRBV19, the J gene TRBJ1-1; D may be TRBD1 (6 bases). The sequence was collected from an adult in good health. The specimen was peripheral blood, collected on day 0 of AZD1222 vaccination. The CDR3 is CASSRDRFNTEAFF. In DNA form, the CDR3 reads TGTGCCAGTAGTCGTGACAGGTTTAACACTGAAGCTTTCTTT. Combining the CDR3 with reference TRBV19 and TRBJ1-1 gives the whole variable domain DGGITQSPKYLFRKEGQNVTLSCEQNLNHDAMYWYRQDPGQGLRLIYYSQIVNDFQKGDIAEGYSVSREKKESFPLTVTSAQKNPTAFYLCASSRDRFNTEAFFGQGTRLTVV.